This T cell receptor beta chain was found in a study of T cell responses to AZD1222 COVID-19 vaccine. Study results and limitations: Breadth and depth of Spike-specific TCRs rose after two AZD1222 doses. At baseline, seropositivity was found in only five or six AZD1222 recipients. Nearly half of spike-specific TCRs reportedly target unmutated variant regions. Most donors were white British, females outnumbered males, and clonal diversity was possibly underestimated.

Comments on this clone: Its matching antigen is unknown.

Profiled with immunoSEQ multiplex PCR; TCRdb holds only in-frame clones, not every one. The sample has roughly 100,000 clones, about 89% seen once. The specimen comprised peripheral blood, sampled 28 days after the second dose of the MenACWY control vaccine. This receptor was identified in an adult who received the MenACWY meningococcal vaccine as a control.

In nucleotides, the CDR3 is TGTGCCAGCAGCGTAGGGGGGGCTGGCTATGGCTACACCTTC. This codes for CASSVGGAGYGYTF. The gene calls are TRBV9 and TRBJ1-2; D perhaps matches TRBD1 (6 bases). CDR3 length: 14 amino acids. Germline loops: CDR1 SGDLS, CDR2 YYNGEE. Trimming stripped 0 bases from V and 4 bases from J, with 10 bases between.